What follows are 17 T cell receptor beta chains derived from one specimen sequenced in a study of molecular identifiers for immune sequencing clone quantification. A single record per CDR3 protein comes from TCRdb applying MiXCR to the PCR reads. The profile shows about 640,000 distinct CDR3 sequences, 20% of them singletons. Sequenced material: naive CD8+ T cells from blood, with Jurkat cell RNA spiked in. The subset is: FACS-sorted CD8+CD4-CCR7+CD45RA+ naive T cells. The receptors were gathered from a human donor in good health. Some libraries in this study had Jurkat cell RNA spiked in.

This clonotype has at least ten counts. The genes are TRBV7-2 and TRBJ2-7; D gene uncertain. The CDR3 contains 12 residues. Germline V lookup: CDR1 SGHTA, CDR2 FQGNSA. Trimming took 3 bases from V and 5 from J, leaving 8 bases between them. CDR3 amino acids: CASSFGVNEQYF. CDR3 coding DNA: TGTGCCAGCAGCTTCGGAGTAAACGAGCAGTACTTC.

This clonotype appeared many times. The chain carries TRBV27 and TRBJ1-6; a possible D gene is TRBD1 (6 bases). The germline gives CDR1 MNHEY, CDR2 SMNVEV (reference sequence). There are 15 residues in the CDR3. V lost 5 bases and J 6 bases, leaving 14 bases between the germline ends. CDR3 residues: CASSPGQFLNSPLHF. CDR3 in DNA: TGTGCCAGCAGTCCCGGACAGTTCCTTAATTCACCCCTCCACTTT.

This clonotype was seen only a few times. The chain is built from TRBV24-1 and TRBJ2-1, with 8 nucleotides matching TRBD1. This CDR3 is built from 14 residues. Per germline, CDR1 KGHDR and CDR2 SFDVKD. V was clipped by 5 bases and J by 5 bases; unmatched bases: 4. The CDR3 protein is CATSVQGANNEQFF. CDR3 DNA sequence: TGTGCCACCAGTGTTCAGGGGGCGAACAATGAGCAGTTCTTC.

This clonotype was detected ten times or more. The chain couples TRBV28 to TRBJ2-5; 7 nucleotides align to TRBD1. The J segment lost 5 bases and the V segment lost 3 bases, leaving 18 bases of the junction unmatched. CDR1 is MDHEN and CDR2 is SYDVKM in the germline V gene. The CDR3 loop spans 18 amino acids. The DNA of the CDR3 is TGTGCCAGCAGTTTCGGAGCAGTTTGGGGGACACAGGGGGAGACCCAGTACTTC. This encodes CASSFGAVWGTQGETQYF. The complete variable domain, with remaining parts taken from reference TRBV28 and TRBJ2-5, reads DVKVTQSSRYLVKRTGEKVFLECVQDMDHENMFWYRQDPGLGLRLIYFSYDVKMKEKGDIPEGYSVSREKKERFSLILESASTNQTSMYLCASSFGAVWGTQGETQYFGPGTRLLVL.

This clonotype has just one count. It is likely a read error, because the conserved phenylalanine at the end of the CDR3 is missing. CDR3 region: CASSLGGQSFLNTEAFY. CDR3 sequence (DNA): TGTGCCAGCAGCTTAGGCGGACAGAGTTTTTTGAACACTGAAGCTTTCTAT. This chain links TRBV11-2 with TRBJ1-1, with D possibly matching TRBD1 (6 bases). V lost 1 base to trimming and J lost 0 bases, with 15 bases between them. Germline loops: CDR1 SGHAT, CDR2 FQNNGV. This CDR3 is 17 amino acids long.

The chain recombines TRBV6-2 or TRBV6-3 with TRBJ2-5, with 9 nucleotides matching TRBD1. The V and J ends lost 1 base and 3 bases, in that order; junction bases with no gene match: 0. The CDR3 covers 14 residues. Germline V gives CDR1 MNHEY, CDR2 SVGEGT. The DNA for the CDR3 is TGTGCCAGCAGTTACTGGACAGGGGAAGAGACCCAGTACTTC. Amino acid sequence: CASSYWTGEETQYF.

At least ten counts were recorded for this clonotype. This chain uses TRBV27 with TRBJ2-5, with a possible D match to TRBD1 (5 bases). V was clipped by 8 bases and J by 5 bases, with 9 bases between them. This CDR3 has 11 residues. The germline V gene has CDR1 MNHEY and CDR2 SMNVEV (reference sequence). The CDR3 nucleotides are TGTGCCAGCCTGAAGGGGGAGACCCAGTACTTC. This translates into CASLKGETQYF.

This clonotype was found many times. The rearrangement uses TRBV19 and TRBJ2-7; the D gene is possibly TRBD1 (5 bases). Germline loops: CDR1 LNHDA, CDR2 SQIVND (reference sequence). CDR3 length: 13 residues. Trimming removed 5 bases at V and 3 bases at J, with 11 bases between. The CDR3 DNA reads as TGTGCCAGTAGTTCGTCAGGGTTCTACGAGCAGTACTTC. Amino acid sequence: CASSSSGFYEQYF.

This clonotype has a handful of counts. The V and J genes are TRBV18 and TRBJ1-5; D is uncertain. This CDR3 comprises 14 residues. Trimming removed 0 bases from V and 3 bases from J, with 6 bases in between. Per germline, CDR1 KGHSH and CDR2 LQKENI. CDR3 residues: CASSPPSYNQPQHF. CDR3 DNA: TGTGCCAGCTCACCACCGAGTTACAATCAGCCCCAGCATTTT.

This clonotype showed up many times. CDR3 loop: CSARDQQMNTEAFF. CDR3 DNA: TGCAGTGCTAGAGATCAGCAGATGAACACTGAAGCTTTCTTT. This chain uses TRBV20-1 with TRBJ1-1; D gene ambiguous. Trimming left V 0 bases short and J 0 bases short, with 8 bases between. The CDR3 has 14 residues. Germline V CDR1 and CDR2: DFQATT, SNEGSKA (reference sequence).

At least ten counts were recorded for this clonotype. CDR3 loop: CASSQPSPGEEFVGEKLFF. The CDR3 DNA sequence: TGCGCCAGCAGCCAGCCCTCCCCAGGGGAAGAATTCGTCGGTGAAAAACTGTTTTTT. The chain joins TRBV4-3 to TRBJ1-4, with D maybe TRBD1 (6 bases). V was clipped by 3 bases and J by 7 bases, with 27 bases between them. The CDR3 is made up of 19 amino acids. Per germline, CDR1 LGHNA and CDR2 YSLEER.

This clonotype was recorded a few times. Germline and junction disagree at one end, which may indicate a read error. This sequence joins TRBV7-2 and TRBJ2-3, with D maybe TRBD2 (5 bases). The length of the CDR3 is 14 residues. From germline, CDR1 is SGHTA and CDR2 FQGNSA. CDR3 loop: CASSTHWGADTRYF. For the CDR3, the DNA is TGTGCCAGCAGCACACACTGGGGAGCAGATACGCGGTATTTT. The complete variable domain, with remaining parts taken from reference TRBV7-2 and TRBJ2-3, reads GAGVSQSPSNKVTEKGKDVELRCDPISGHTALYWYRQSLGQGLEFLIYFQGNSAPDKSGLPSDRFSAERTGGSVSTLTIQRTQQEDSAVYLCASSTHWGADTRYFGPGTRLTVL.

This clonotype came up once. Possible read error: a much larger clone is one base away. The rearrangement joins TRBV27 to TRBJ1-5; the D is unclear. From germline, CDR1 is MNHEY and CDR2 SMNVEV (reference sequence). CDR3 length: 13 amino acids. CDR3 in DNA: TGTGCCGGCAGTTTCGCGGGTTTTCAGCCCCAGCATTTT. It specifies CAGSFAGFQPQHF.

To note about this clonotype: A single base separates this from a much larger clone, so it may be a read error. The chain combines TRBV7-3 with TRBJ1-5; TRBD1 aligns across 8 bases. Germline V CDR1 and CDR2: SGHTA, FQGTGA. The CDR3 length is 15 residues. V lost 8 bases, J lost 2 bases, and 8 bases stayed unmatched. CDR3 DNA sequence: TGTGCCAGCGGCAGAAGGACAGGGTGCAATCAGCCCCAGCATTTT. Its protein is CASGRRTGCNQPQHF. Full variable domain (remainder filled in from reference TRBV7-3 and TRBJ1-5): GAGVSQTPSNKVTEKGKYVELRCDPISGHTALYWYRQSLGQGPEFLIYFQGTGAADDSGLPNDRFFAVRPEGSVSTLKIQRTERGDSAVYLCASGRRTGCNQPQHFGDGTRLSIL.

This clonotype has a count of ten or more. The chain uses TRBV5-1 and TRBJ1-1; unclear D gene. CDR3 size: 13 residues. Per the germline V gene, CDR1 is SGHRS and CDR2 is YFSETQ. The V end lost 4 bases, the J end lost 4 bases, and 11 bases lay between the germline ends. In DNA form, the CDR3 reads TGCGCCAGCAGCAACTCCGGTGGCACTGAAGCTTTCTTT. This codes for CASSNSGGTEAFF.

The chain combines TRBV11-3 with TRBJ2-7, with D perhaps matching TRBD1 (6 bases). Germline V gives CDR1 SGHNT, CDR2 YENEEA. V lost 1 base to trimming and J lost 5 bases, with 15 bases between them. There are 15 residues in the CDR3. The CDR3 DNA reads as TGTGCCAGCAGCTTAGTTACAGGGAGTATTCACGAGCAGTACTTC. Protein: CASSLVTGSIHEQYF.

This clonotype showed up just a few times. In DNA, the CDR3 is TGTGCCAGCAGCTCACAGGGCGCCTACAATGAGCAGTTCTTC. Protein product: CASSSQGAYNEQFF. J is TRBJ2-1 and V is TRBV27; D possibly corresponds to TRBD1 (6 bases). Germline CDR1 is MNHEY and CDR2 is SMNVEV (reference sequence). This CDR3 has 14 amino acids. Trimming removed 6 bases at V and 2 bases at J, with 11 bases between.